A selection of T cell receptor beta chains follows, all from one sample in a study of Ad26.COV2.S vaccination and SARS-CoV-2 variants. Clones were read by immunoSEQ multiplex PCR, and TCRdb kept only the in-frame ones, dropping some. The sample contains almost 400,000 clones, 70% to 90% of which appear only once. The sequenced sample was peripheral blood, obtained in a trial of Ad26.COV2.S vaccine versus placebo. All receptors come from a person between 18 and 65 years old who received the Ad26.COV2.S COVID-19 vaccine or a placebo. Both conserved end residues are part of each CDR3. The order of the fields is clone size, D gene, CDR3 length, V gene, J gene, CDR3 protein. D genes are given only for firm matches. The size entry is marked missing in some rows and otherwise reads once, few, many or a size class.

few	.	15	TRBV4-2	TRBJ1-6	CASSQEPTGPSPLHF
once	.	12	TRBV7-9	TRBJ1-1	CASSLSTSEAFF
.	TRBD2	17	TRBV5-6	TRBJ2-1	CASSLWAGAGARNEQFF
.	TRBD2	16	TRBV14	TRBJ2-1	CASSQDRLAGDNEQFF
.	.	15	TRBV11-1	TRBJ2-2	CASSLREMVVEELFF
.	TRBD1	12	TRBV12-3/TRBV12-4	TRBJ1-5	CASRDRDQPQHF
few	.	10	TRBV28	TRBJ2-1	CASSYNEQFF
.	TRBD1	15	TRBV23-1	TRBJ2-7	CASSQPGQGPHEQYF
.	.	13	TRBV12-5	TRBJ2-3	CASGSSGTDTQYF
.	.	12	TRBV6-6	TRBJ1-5	CASSPGSQPQHF
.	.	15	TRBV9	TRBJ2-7	CASSVGSGPAYEQYF
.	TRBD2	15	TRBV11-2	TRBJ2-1	CASSLEPAGYNEQFF
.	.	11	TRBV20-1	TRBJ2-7	CSARKTPEQYF
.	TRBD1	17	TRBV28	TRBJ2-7	CASSLRRGRGRPYEQYF
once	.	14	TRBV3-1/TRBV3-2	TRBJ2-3	CASSQDQVIDTQYF
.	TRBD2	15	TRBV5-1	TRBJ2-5	CASSLWASGRETQYF
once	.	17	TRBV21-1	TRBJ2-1	CASSKPRASGINNEQFF
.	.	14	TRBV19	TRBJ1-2	CASSPGQRRYGYTF
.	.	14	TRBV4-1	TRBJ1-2	CASSQDPGTYGYTF
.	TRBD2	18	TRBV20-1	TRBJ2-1	CSASSLAGGPKQFNEQFF
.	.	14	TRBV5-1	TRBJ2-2	CASSFGWGSGELFF
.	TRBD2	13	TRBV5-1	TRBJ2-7	CASSLAGGLEQYF
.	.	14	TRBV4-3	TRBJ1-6	CASSHNRESSPLHF
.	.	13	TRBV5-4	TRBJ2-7	CASSSRGSYEQYF
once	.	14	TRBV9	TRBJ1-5	CASSSGGSNQPQHF
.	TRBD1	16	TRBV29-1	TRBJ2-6	CSVMGQGAAGANVLTF
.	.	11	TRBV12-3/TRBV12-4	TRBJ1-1	CASSFYTEAFF
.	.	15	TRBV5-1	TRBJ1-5	CASSLGGGSNQPQHF
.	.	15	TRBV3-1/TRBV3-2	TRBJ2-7	CASSHMGGGINEQYF
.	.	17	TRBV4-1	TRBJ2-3	CASSQGRGTLRTDTQYF
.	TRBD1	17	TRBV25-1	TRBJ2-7	CASQTGLRTGRPYEQYF
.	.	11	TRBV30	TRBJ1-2	CAWSGAYGYTF
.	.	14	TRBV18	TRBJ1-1	CASSQRTENTEAFF
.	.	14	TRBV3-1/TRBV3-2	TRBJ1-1	CASSLGVLGTEAFF
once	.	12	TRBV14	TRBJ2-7	CASSYRVDEQYF
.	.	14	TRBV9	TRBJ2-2	CASSVGGTPGELFF
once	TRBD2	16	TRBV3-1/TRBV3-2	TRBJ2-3	CASSQLAGGSTDTQYF
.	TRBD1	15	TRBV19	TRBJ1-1	CASSSGTGWSTEAFF
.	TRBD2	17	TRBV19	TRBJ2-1	CASSYGGLAGAPVRRFF
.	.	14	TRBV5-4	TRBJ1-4	CASSIRDEAEKLFF
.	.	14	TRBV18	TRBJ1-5	CASSTGTLNQPQHF
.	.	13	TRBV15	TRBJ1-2	CATSRDRLYGYTF
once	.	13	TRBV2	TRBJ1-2	CASSGEKGYGYTF
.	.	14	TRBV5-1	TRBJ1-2	CASSFRGEAYGYTF
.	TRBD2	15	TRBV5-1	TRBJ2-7	CASSLVAGGPVEQYF
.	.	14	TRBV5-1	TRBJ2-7	CASSLEAETYEQYF
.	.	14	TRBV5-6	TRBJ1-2	CASSLFQRDYGYTF
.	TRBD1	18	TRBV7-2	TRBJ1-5	CASSSLRGGQGPNQPQHF
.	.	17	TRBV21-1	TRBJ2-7	CAIPKIYTGTGSYEQYF
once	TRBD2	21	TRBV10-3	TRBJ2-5	CAISESSRTSGRISVGETQYF
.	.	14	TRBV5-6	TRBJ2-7	CASSLAGLSYEQYF
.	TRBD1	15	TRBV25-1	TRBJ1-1	CASTRTGGMNTEAFF
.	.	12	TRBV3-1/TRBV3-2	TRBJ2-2	CASSQAPKGLFF
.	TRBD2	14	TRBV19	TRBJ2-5	CASSVGLAQETQYF
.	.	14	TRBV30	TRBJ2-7	CAWSSEGLAYEQYF
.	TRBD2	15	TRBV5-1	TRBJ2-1	CASSFSGRGDNEQFF
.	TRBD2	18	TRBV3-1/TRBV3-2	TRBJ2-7	CASSQGLGLLAGVYEQYF
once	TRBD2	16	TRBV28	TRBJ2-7	CASSLTLAGESYEQYF
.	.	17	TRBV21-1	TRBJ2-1	CASSKFVAGAPYNEQFF